The 19 T cell receptor beta chains listed next were all sequenced from one sample in a study of blood T cell repertoires in COVID-19. The protocol was immunoSEQ multiplex PCR, while the TCRdb copy is restricted to in-frame clones and leaves out a portion. The sample has about 250,000 clones, roughly 80% seen once. The sample taken for sequencing was peripheral blood. These receptors originate from a man older than 75 with acute or convalescent COVID-19.

The chain joins TRBV6-5 to TRBJ2-7; 9 nucleotides agree with TRBD1. In germline, CDR1 is MNHEY, CDR2 SVGAGI. The CDR3 is 15 residues long. The V segment lost 6 bases and the J segment 2 bases; nucleotides outside the gene matches: 8. The chain's CDR3 is CASSTLGQGPYEQYF. The CDR3 DNA reads as TGTGCCAGCAGCACTTTGGGACAGGGCCCCTACGAGCAGTACTTC.

The rearrangement uses TRBV7-9 and TRBJ1-1; no clear D. In germline, CDR1 is SEHNR, CDR2 FQNEAQ (reference sequence). There are 15 residues in the CDR3. The ends were cut back, 5 bases at V and 0 bases at J, with 13 bases in the middle. The CDR3 nucleotides read TGTGCCAGCAGCATCTTACAGAAATTGAACACTGAAGCTTTCTTT. This translates into CASSILQKLNTEAFF.

This clone was seen only a few times. The chain combines TRBV18 with TRBJ1-1; 7 bases match TRBD1. V shed 7 bases and J 1 base; nucleotides not matched to a gene: 3. Germline-derived CDR1 and CDR2 are KGHSH and LQKENI. The CDR3 is 13 amino acids. The CDR3 DNA reads TGTGCCAGCTTCGGGACAGCGAACACTGAAGCTTTCTTT. It is translated as CASFGTANTEAFF.

This sequence joins TRBV4-2 and TRBJ2-3, with D possibly TRBD2 on 5 matching bases. This CDR3 is 15 amino acids long. The V end lost 0 bases, the J end lost 8 bases, and 15 bases lay between the germline ends. The germline V gene has CDR1 LGHNA and CDR2 YNFKEQ. The CDR3, as DNA: TGTGCCAGCAGCCAAGAAAAGGGCGGGCCCGCTACGCAGTATTTT. This encodes CASSQEKGGPATQYF.

The chain joins TRBV30 to TRBJ2-2, with D possibly matching TRBD2 (6 bases). V was trimmed by 2 bases and J by 0 bases, leaving 10 bases between them. Germline assignment: CDR1 GTSNPN and CDR2 SVGIG (reference sequence). This CDR3 comprises 15 residues. The DNA of the CDR3 is TGTGCCTGGAGTACTGGGACTTCGAACACCGGGGAGCTGTTTTTT. Protein: CAWSTGTSNTGELFF. Variable domain in full (rest from reference TRBV30 and TRBJ2-2): SQTIHQWPATLVQPVGSPLSLECTVEGTSNPNLYWYRQAAGRGLQLLFYSVGIGQISSEVPQNLSASRPQDRQFILSSKKLLLSDSGFYLCAWSTGTSNTGELFFGEGSRLTVL.

The V and J genes are TRBV5-5 and TRBJ1-5; no clear D. The CDR3 extends over 14 amino acids. Per germline, CDR1 SGHKS and CDR2 YYEKEE (reference sequence). V lost 0 bases and J lost 5, with 9 bases in between. CDR3 bases: TGTGCCAGCAGCTTGGACTCACTTGATCAGCCCCAGCATTTT. Its translation is CASSLDSLDQPQHF.

This clone turned up a few times. The rearrangement joins TRBV19 to TRBJ1-5; tentative D call: TRBD1 (6 bases). The CDR3 covers 15 residues. The V and J ends lost 5 bases and 7 bases respectively, with 18 bases between them. Germline lookup yields CDR1 LNHDA and CDR2 SQIVND (reference sequence). The CDR3 sequence: CASSAGEGKLQPQHF. CDR3 sequence (DNA): TGTGCCAGTAGTGCAGGGGAAGGCAAGTTGCAGCCCCAGCATTTT.

The chain employs TRBV24-1 and TRBJ2-2, with 8 bases lining up with TRBD2. The germline CDR1 and CDR2 sequences are KGHDR and SFDVKD. The CDR3 covers 14 residues. V shed 4 bases and J 6 bases; nucleotides not matched to a gene: 3. CDR3 bases: TGTGCCACCAGTGAGCCGGGGGGGCCCGGGGAGCTGTTTTTT. Translating it yields CATSEPGGPGELFF.

The chain combines TRBV5-1 with TRBJ2-7; possible D gene TRBD2, 5 bases. Germline values: CDR1 SGHRS, CDR2 YFSETQ. Trimming pared 0 bases from V and 6 bases from J, leaving 13 bases between. The CDR3 spans 14 residues. The CDR3 DNA reads as TGCGCCAGCAGCTTGGCCTTCGGGGTCGGCGAGCAGTACTTC. Translation: CASSLAFGVGEQYF.

The genes are TRBV30 and TRBJ1-4; possible D gene TRBD1, 6 bases. The ends were cut back, 2 bases at V and 4 bases at J, with 14 bases in the middle. CDR1 is GTSNPN, CDR2 SVGIG, per germline (reference sequence). The CDR3 is 15 amino acids. CDR3 loop: CAWSLNDRINEKLFF. The DNA of the CDR3 is TGTGCCTGGAGTTTAAATGACAGGATTAATGAAAAACTGTTTTTT.

The J gene is TRBJ1-2, the V gene TRBV29-1, with 7 bases aligning to TRBD1. Germline CDR1 is SQVTM and CDR2 is ANQGSEA. J lost 8 bases, V lost 7 bases, and 16 bases had no gene match. The CDR3 covers 14 residues. The chain's CDR3 is CSAGTVLNQLGYTF. The DNA of the CDR3 is TGCAGCGCTGGGACAGTTCTTAATCAGTTGGGCTACACCTTC.

The chain combines TRBV11-1 with TRBJ2-5, with TRBD1 matching 10 bases. V lost 4 bases to trimming and J lost 5 bases; unmatched junction nucleotides: 10. The CDR3 extends over 16 amino acids. Germline values: CDR1 SGHAT, CDR2 FQDESV (reference sequence). The CDR3 nucleotides are TGTGCCAGCAGCTCGTCCGGGACAGGGGTTGCGGAGACCCAGTACTTC. Protein: CASSSSGTGVAETQYF.

This clone was recorded only once. The chain joins TRBV24-1 to TRBJ2-7; possible D gene TRBD1, 6 bases. This CDR3 has 15 residues. Germline lookup yields CDR1 KGHDR and CDR2 SFDVKD. Trimming pared 4 bases from V and 1 base from J, leaving 13 bases between. The CDR3 reads CATSDPTDRSYEQYF. The CDR3 DNA sequence: TGTGCCACCAGTGACCCGACCGACAGGTCCTACGAGCAGTACTTC.

V usage is TRBV28 and J usage is TRBJ2-7; possible D gene TRBD1, 8 bases. V was clipped by 6 bases and J by 6 bases, with 18 bases between them. This CDR3 has 14 amino acids. Germline V lookup: CDR1 MDHEN, CDR2 SYDVKM. This CDR3 is CASRRQGRVGEQYF. The CDR3 nucleotides read TGTGCCAGCAGAAGACAGGGGAGGGTGGGCGAGCAGTACTTC.

In its sample, this clone was seen a few times. A much bigger clone sits one base away, suggesting this may be a read error. The rearrangement joins TRBV7-3 to TRBJ1-2; 7 bases fit TRBD1. V lost 5 bases and J lost 4; bases outside the gene matches: 1. CDR1 and CDR2 (germline): SGHTA, FQGTGA. The CDR3 has 12 amino acids. The CDR3 protein is CASSRQGYGYTF. The CDR3 DNA reads as TGTGCCAGCAGCCGACAGGGCTATGGCTACACCTTC.

This chain joins TRBV28 and TRBJ2-5; TRBD1 matches at 9 bases. There are 16 residues in the CDR3. Trimming took 1 base from V and 6 from J; bases not matched to a gene: 9. Looked up from germline, CDR1 is MDHEN and CDR2 is SYDVKM. DNA for the CDR3: TGTGCCAGCAGTTTATCCGGGACAGGGCCTCCGCAGACCCAGTACTTC. Translating gives CASSLSGTGPPQTQYF.

The chain employs TRBV3-1 (or the pseudogene TRBV3-2) and TRBJ2-1; weak D call: TRBD2 (6 bases). This CDR3 spans 16 amino acids. Germline loops: CDR1 LGHDT, CDR2 YNNKEL (reference sequence). Trimming shortened V by 0 bases and J by 9 bases, and 18 bases separated the two germline ends. Here the CDR3 reads CASSQDDWRGFSEQFF. Here the CDR3 DNA reads TGTGCCAGCAGCCAAGATGACTGGCGGGGTTTTAGTGAGCAGTTCTTC.

The rearrangement uses TRBV6-5 and TRBJ2-1; tentative D call: TRBD1 (6 bases). The CDR3 has 14 amino acids. V shed 7 bases and J shed 7 bases, with 17 bases lying between them. The germline CDR1 and CDR2 sequences are MNHEY and SVGAGI. The CDR3: CASKGTPPGNEQFF. CDR3 sequence (DNA): TGTGCCAGCAAAGGGACACCCCCAGGAAATGAGCAGTTCTTC.

The chain carries TRBV19 and TRBJ1-1; 9 positions agree with TRBD1. This CDR3 has 15 amino acids. In germline, CDR1 is LNHDA, CDR2 SQIVND (reference sequence). With 5 bases clipped from V and 6 bases from J, the junction kept 10 bases outside the gene matches. CDR3 residues: CASSETGTGRPEAFF. The CDR3, as DNA: TGTGCCAGTAGTGAAACCGGGACAGGGAGGCCTGAAGCTTTCTTT.